This T cell receptor (beta chain) was identified during a study of CD8+ T cells in alopecia areata. Study-wide context: Scoring of treated patients' severity used the percentage of affected scalp area.

cDNA reverse transcribed from extracted RNA served as the sequencing template. TCRdb's table, derived via immunoSEQ multiplex PCR, lists solely in-frame clones and lacks some. The sample yields roughly 200,000 clones, roughly 53% seen once. Treatment in this sample: oral pan-JAK inhibitor, 5-10 mg twice daily. Study results and caveats: Significant decreases in scalp clonality and expanded CD8+ clones followed tofacitinib treatment. As there was one nonresponder, how baseline CD8+ expansion relates to response remains uncertain.

Concerning this clone: No antigen is known for it.

V lost 2 bases and J lost 6, with 9 bases in between. Per the germline V gene, CDR1 is KGHSH and CDR2 is LQKENI. The CDR3 has 13 residues. The receptor's source is a human donor with alopecia areata. This sequence joins TRBV18 and TRBJ2-3; D is undetermined. The specimen comprised CD8+ T cells sorted from blood, sampled at week 24, from a patient treated with tofacitinib. The CDR3 DNA reads TGTGCCAGCTCACCATCAAAGGTTGATACGCAGTATTTT. Protein: CASSPSKVDTQYF.